A single sample gave rise to the 23 T cell receptor beta chains below, sequenced in a study of T cell responses to AZD1222 COVID-19 vaccine (dated by TCRdb to the early 2020s). This specimen's time point label, interpreted: about 28 days (+/-7) after the second vaccine dose. In the paper's terms, the treatment or condition label means: meningococcal conjugate vaccine given as trial control. Library prep was done by the immunoSEQ multiplex PCR assay. TCRdb took over this immuneACCESS table, retaining in-frame rearrangements with V and J assigned. Such tables are incomplete; in checked studies, under half of the missing clones stem from an unresolved V gene, and the remainder is unexplained. This sample lists approximately 180,000 clones; just under 90% were detected once. The top ten clonotypes cover roughly 4% of the sample. The material sequenced was peripheral blood, taken 28 days after the second dose of the MenACWY control vaccine. All receptors derive from an adult who received the MenACWY meningococcal vaccine as a control.

This chain joins TRBV5-4 and TRBJ2-2; tentatively, D is TRBD1 (6 bases). This CDR3 is 15 amino acids long. Germline V lookup: CDR1 SGHNT, CDR2 YYREEE (reference sequence). V was shortened by 3 bases and J by 5 bases, with 14 bases between the two germline ends. The CDR3 here is CASSSHQGRTGELFF. Here the CDR3 DNA reads TGTGCCAGCAGCTCCCATCAGGGGCGGACCGGGGAGCTGTTTTTT.

The CDR3 sequence: CASTRQNSGNTIYF. CDR3 sequence (DNA): TGTGCCAGCACCCGACAGAACTCTGGAAACACCATATATTTT. This chain uses TRBV11-1 with TRBJ1-3, with D tentatively TRBD1 (5 bases). Between the trimmed V and J ends, which lost 7 bases and 0 bases, there was a span of 10 bases. The V gene's germline CDR1 is SGHAT and CDR2 FQDESV (reference sequence). This CDR3 is 14 amino acids long.

V gene TRBV11-2 combines with J gene TRBJ2-7, with 12 bases identical to TRBD2. V was pared by 1 base and J by 6 bases, with 7 bases of the junction left unmatched. From germline, CDR1 is SGHAT and CDR2 FQNNGV. The CDR3 is 16 residues long. The CDR3 region is CASSLGLTSGRGEQYF. CDR3 nucleotides: TGTGCCAGCAGCTTAGGACTGACTAGCGGGAGAGGCGAGCAGTACTTC.

This chain connects TRBV6-5 to TRBJ1-2; no clear D. V lost 3 bases and J lost 7, with 12 bases in between. The CDR3 covers 13 residues. Germline V gives CDR1 MNHEY, CDR2 SVGAGI. The CDR3 region has the DNA TGTGCCAGCAGTTATTTGGGAGGGTCTGGCTACACCTTC. It codes for CASSYLGGSGYTF.

This chain joins TRBV4-2 and TRBJ2-1; 8 bases align to TRBD2. The CDR3 totals 17 residues. Germline lookup yields CDR1 LGHNA and CDR2 YNFKEQ. V shed 1 base and J 4 bases; nucleotides not matched to a gene: 9. Here the CDR3 DNA reads TGTGCCAGCAGCCAAGCGGGGCGGGAGGACCCTTACAATGAGCAGTTCTTC. Amino acid sequence: CASSQAGREDPYNEQFF.

V gene TRBV27 combines with J gene TRBJ2-7; TRBD1 matches 9 bases. J lost 3 bases, V lost 2 bases, and 5 bases had no gene match. Germline V lookup: CDR1 MNHEY, CDR2 SMNVEV (reference sequence). This CDR3 is 15 amino acids long. The CDR3 protein is CASSLTPTGGYEQYF. The CDR3 nucleotides read TGTGCCAGCAGTTTAACCCCGACAGGGGGCTACGAGCAGTACTTC.

The chain combines TRBV30 with TRBJ2-1; the match to TRBD2 covers 12 bases. J was trimmed by 8 bases and V by 3 bases; bases with no gene match: 8. The germline CDR1 and CDR2 sequences are GTSNPN and SVGIG (reference sequence). The CDR3 covers 15 residues. Here the CDR3 reads CAWRPSGRALYEQFF. The DNA of the CDR3 is TGTGCCTGGAGGCCTAGCGGGAGGGCCCTCTATGAGCAGTTCTTC.

The chain combines TRBV7-8 with TRBJ1-1, with D possibly being TRBD1 (5 bases). Germline V gene data show CDR1 as SGHVS and CDR2 as FQNEAQ. The CDR3 contains 14 residues. V lost 7 bases and J 1 base, leaving 13 bases between the germline ends. CDR3 residues: CASTNRGENTEAFF. The CDR3 DNA is TGTGCCAGCACCAACCGGGGCGAGAACACTGAAGCTTTCTTT.

V usage is TRBV29-1 and J usage is TRBJ2-1, with 12 bases identical to TRBD2. There are 19 residues in the CDR3. The germline gives CDR1 SQVTM, CDR2 ANQGSEA. V shed 3 bases, J shed 5 bases, and the junction held 17 bases outside the gene matches. The CDR3 spells CSVEEQGSSWTSGNNEQFF. The CDR3 region has the DNA TGCAGCGTTGAGGAACAGGGTAGTTCATGGACTAGCGGGAACAATGAGCAGTTCTTC.

V and J are TRBV7-9 and TRBJ2-5, with TRBD2 identical over 8 bases. Germline values: CDR1 SEHNR, CDR2 FQNEAQ (reference sequence). After removal of 5 bases from V and 1 base from J, the junction contained 3 bases not matched to a gene. The length of the CDR3 is 14 residues. The CDR3 DNA sequence: TGTGCCAGCAGCCTTAGCGGGGTCCAAGAGACCCAGTACTTC. Protein sequence: CASSLSGVQETQYF.

The V gene is TRBV7-9, the J gene TRBJ2-2; a possible D gene is TRBD1 (5 bases). Per germline, CDR1 SEHNR and CDR2 FQNEAQ (reference sequence). The V end was cut by 1 base, the J end by 7 bases, with 16 bases between. The CDR3 has 16 amino acids. As DNA, the CDR3 is TGTGCCAGCAGCTTAGGATCTCTCTTACAGGTCGGGGAGCTGTTTTTT. This codes for CASSLGSLLQVGELFF.

This sequence joins TRBV27 and TRBJ2-5, with TRBD1 matching 11 bases. CDR1 and CDR2 (germline): MNHEY, SMNVEV (reference sequence). The CDR3 is 15 residues long. With V trimmed by 5 bases and J by 4 bases, 6 bases remained unmatched. The CDR3 here is CASSIWTGGSETQYF. CDR3 nucleotide sequence: TGTGCCAGCAGTATATGGACAGGGGGCTCAGAGACCCAGTACTTC.

This chain links TRBV10-3 with TRBJ1-6; TRBD1 matches 7 bases. CDR1 ENHRY and CDR2 SYGVKD come from the germline V gene. The ends lost 6 bases at V and 9 bases at J; junction bases unmatched: 14. This CDR3 has 16 amino acids. The CDR3 coding sequence is TGTGCCATCAGCCCTCAGGTAGGGGGCGGTGGTTCACCCCTCCACTTT. It is translated as CAISPQVGGGGSPLHF.

V and J are TRBV7-8 and TRBJ2-2, with TRBD2 identical over 10 bases. V was pared by 3 bases and J by 5 bases, with 9 bases of the junction left unmatched. From germline, CDR1 is SGHVS and CDR2 FQNEAQ. The length of the CDR3 is 17 residues. CDR3 sequence reads: CASSFTAGGPWTGELFF. The CDR3 DNA reads as TGTGCCAGCAGCTTTACAGCGGGAGGGCCATGGACCGGGGAGCTGTTTTTT.

The chain links TRBV11-2 to TRBJ2-2; 7 bases map to TRBD2. J lost 3 bases, V lost 2 bases, and 6 bases had no gene match. The CDR3 consists of 16 residues. The germline gives CDR1 SGHAT, CDR2 FQNNGV. This chain's CDR3 is CASSLLLGLYTGELFF. The CDR3 nucleotides read TGTGCCAGCAGCTTACTTTTGGGACTATACACCGGGGAGCTGTTTTTT.

This clone was found once. The chain carries TRBV19 and TRBJ1-1; 9 bases map to TRBD1. Germline V gene lookup returns CDR1 LNHDA and CDR2 SQIVND (reference sequence). This CDR3 has 15 residues. With 7 bases clipped from V and 1 base from J, the junction kept 7 bases outside the gene matches. The CDR3 coding sequence is TGTGCCAGTACCGGGTGGGGACAGGGGAACACTGAAGCTTTCTTT. Its protein product is CASTGWGQGNTEAFF.

This chain uses TRBV19 with TRBJ1-6; D perhaps matches TRBD1 (6 bases). The germline gives CDR1 LNHDA, CDR2 SQIVND (reference sequence). Trimming removed 5 bases from V and 7 bases from J, with 15 bases in between. The CDR3 spans 15 residues. This chain's CDR3 is CASSPEGGPNSPLHF. The CDR3 nucleotides read TGTGCCAGTAGTCCTGAGGGGGGCCCGAATTCACCCCTCCACTTT.

The chain couples TRBV18 to TRBJ2-7; 7 bases fit TRBD2. Germline CDR1 reads KGHSH; CDR2 reads LQKENI. J was trimmed by 3 bases and V by 5 bases; bases with no gene match: 7. The CDR3 length is 14 residues. CDR3 nucleotides: TGTGCCAGCTCATCCCCGGGACTAAACTACGAGCAGTACTTC. This gives the protein CASSSPGLNYEQYF.

The chain carries TRBV28 and TRBJ1-1, with TRBD1 identical over 9 bases. The V gene's germline CDR1 is MDHEN and CDR2 SYDVKM. The J segment lost 6 bases and the V segment lost 7 bases, leaving 9 bases of the junction unmatched. The CDR3 is 14 amino acids. The CDR3 sequence: CASTRTGAVAEAFF. In DNA, the CDR3 is TGTGCCAGCACCCGGACAGGGGCTGTCGCTGAAGCTTTCTTT.

This clone has only one observation. V and J are TRBV30 and TRBJ1-2, with D uncertain. V lost 0 bases and J 8 bases, leaving 7 bases between the germline ends. This CDR3 has 11 amino acids. CDR1 and CDR2 from the germline V gene are GTSNPN and SVGIG (reference sequence). The CDR3 protein is CAWSVAGGYTF. The CDR3 nucleotides are TGTGCCTGGAGTGTAGCCGGGGGCTACACCTTC.

The V and J genes are TRBV27 and TRBJ1-5, with TRBD1 matching over 8 bases. Unmatched junction bases numbered 18, after V lost 5 bases and J lost 3 bases. The V gene's germline CDR1 is MNHEY and CDR2 SMNVEV (reference sequence). The CDR3 loop spans 19 amino acids. CDR3 region: CASSPYFTSDRDLNQPQHF. The CDR3 nucleotides read TGTGCCAGCAGTCCCTATTTCACCTCGGACAGGGACCTCAATCAGCCCCAGCATTTT.

The chain has TRBV18 and TRBJ1-1; no firm D call. Trimming shortened V by 2 bases and J by 5 bases, and 9 bases separated the two germline ends. The CDR3 extends over 13 amino acids. Germline CDR1 KGHSH, CDR2 LQKENI. The CDR3 spells CASSPGTWTEAFF. The CDR3, as DNA: TGTGCCAGCTCACCAGGAACGTGGACTGAAGCTTTCTTT.

The chain has TRBV10-3 and TRBJ1-3, with D unclear. CDR1 ENHRY and CDR2 SYGVKD come from the germline V gene. Trimming left V 6 bases short and J 2 bases short, with 11 bases between. CDR3 size: 14 residues. The CDR3 DNA reads as TGTGCCATCAGGGACGCGGCAGCTGGAAACACCATATATTTT. This codes for CAIRDAAAGNTIYF.